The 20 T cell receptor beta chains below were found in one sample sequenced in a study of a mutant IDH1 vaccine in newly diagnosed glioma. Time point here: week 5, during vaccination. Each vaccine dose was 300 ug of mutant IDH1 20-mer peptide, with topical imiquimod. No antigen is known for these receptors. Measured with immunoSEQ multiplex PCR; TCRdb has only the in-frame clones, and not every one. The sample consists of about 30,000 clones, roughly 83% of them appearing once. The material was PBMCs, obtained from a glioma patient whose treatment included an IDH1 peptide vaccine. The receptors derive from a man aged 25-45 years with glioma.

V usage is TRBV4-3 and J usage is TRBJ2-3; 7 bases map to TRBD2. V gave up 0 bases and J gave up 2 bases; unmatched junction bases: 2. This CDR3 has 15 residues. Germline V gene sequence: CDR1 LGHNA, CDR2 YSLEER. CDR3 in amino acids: CASSQDGGNTDTQYF. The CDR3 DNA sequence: TGCGCCAGCAGCCAAGACGGGGGGAACACAGATACGCAGTATTTT.

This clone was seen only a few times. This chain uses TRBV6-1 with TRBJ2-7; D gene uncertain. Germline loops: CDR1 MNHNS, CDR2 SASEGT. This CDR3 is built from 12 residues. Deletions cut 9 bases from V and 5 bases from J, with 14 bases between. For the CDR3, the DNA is TGTGCCAGGGACCCTCCCGAGAACGAGCAGTACTTC. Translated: CARDPPENEQYF.

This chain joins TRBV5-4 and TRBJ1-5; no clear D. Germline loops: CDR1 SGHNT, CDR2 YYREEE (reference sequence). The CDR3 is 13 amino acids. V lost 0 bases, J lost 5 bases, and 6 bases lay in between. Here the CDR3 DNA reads TGTGCCAGCAGCTTGGGCCGGGATCAGCCCCAGCATTTT. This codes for CASSLGRDQPQHF.

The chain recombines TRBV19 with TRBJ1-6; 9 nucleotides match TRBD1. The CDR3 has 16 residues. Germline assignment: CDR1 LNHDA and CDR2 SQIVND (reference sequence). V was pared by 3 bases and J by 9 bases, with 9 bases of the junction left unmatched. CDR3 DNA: TGTGCCAGTAGTATGGATCTGGGGGACAGGGCTTCACCCCTCCACTTT. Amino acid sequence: CASSMDLGDRASPLHF.

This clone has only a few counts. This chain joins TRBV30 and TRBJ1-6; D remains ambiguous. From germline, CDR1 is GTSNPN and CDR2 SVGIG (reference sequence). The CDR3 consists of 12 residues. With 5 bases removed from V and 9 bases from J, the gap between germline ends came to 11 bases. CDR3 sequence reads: CAWGRTVSPLHF. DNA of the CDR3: TGTGCCTGGGGACGAACTGTTTCACCCCTCCACTTT.

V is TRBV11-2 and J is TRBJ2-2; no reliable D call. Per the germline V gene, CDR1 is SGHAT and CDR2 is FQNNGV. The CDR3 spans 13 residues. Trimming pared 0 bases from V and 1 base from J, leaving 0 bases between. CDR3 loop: CASSLENTGELFF. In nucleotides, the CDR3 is TGTGCCAGCAGCTTAGAGAACACCGGGGAGCTGTTTTTT.

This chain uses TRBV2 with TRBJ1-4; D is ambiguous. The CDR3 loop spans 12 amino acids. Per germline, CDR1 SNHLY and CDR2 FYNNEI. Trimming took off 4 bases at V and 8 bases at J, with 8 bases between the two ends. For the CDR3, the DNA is TGTGCCAGCAGTGGTGGAGGAGAAAAACTGTTTTTT. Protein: CASSGGGEKLFF.

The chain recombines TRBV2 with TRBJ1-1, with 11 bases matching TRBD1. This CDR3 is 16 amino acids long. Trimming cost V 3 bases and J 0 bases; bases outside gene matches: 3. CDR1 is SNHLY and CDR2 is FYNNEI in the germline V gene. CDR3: CASSDGQGALNTEAFF. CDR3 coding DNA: TGTGCCAGCAGTGATGGACAGGGGGCCCTGAACACTGAAGCTTTCTTT.

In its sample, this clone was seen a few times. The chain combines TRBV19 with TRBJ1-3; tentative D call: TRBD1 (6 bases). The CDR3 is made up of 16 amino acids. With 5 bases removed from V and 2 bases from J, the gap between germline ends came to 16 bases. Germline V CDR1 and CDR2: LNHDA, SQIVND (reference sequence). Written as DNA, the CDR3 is TGTGCCAGTAGTCCGTCGTCGGGGGCGACTGGAAACACCATATATTTT. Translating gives CASSPSSGATGNTIYF.

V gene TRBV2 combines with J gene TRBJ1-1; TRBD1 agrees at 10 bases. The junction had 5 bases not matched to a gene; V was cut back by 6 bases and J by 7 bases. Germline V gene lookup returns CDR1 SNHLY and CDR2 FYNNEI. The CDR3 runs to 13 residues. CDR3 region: CASSRDRGNEAFF. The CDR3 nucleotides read TGTGCCAGCAGCCGGGACAGGGGTAATGAAGCTTTCTTT.

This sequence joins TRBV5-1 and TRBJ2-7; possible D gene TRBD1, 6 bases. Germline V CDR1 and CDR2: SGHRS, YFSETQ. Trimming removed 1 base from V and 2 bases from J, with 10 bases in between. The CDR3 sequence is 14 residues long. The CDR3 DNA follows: TGCGCCAGCAGCTTGTACCGGGACACCTACGAGCAGTACTTC. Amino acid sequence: CASSLYRDTYEQYF.

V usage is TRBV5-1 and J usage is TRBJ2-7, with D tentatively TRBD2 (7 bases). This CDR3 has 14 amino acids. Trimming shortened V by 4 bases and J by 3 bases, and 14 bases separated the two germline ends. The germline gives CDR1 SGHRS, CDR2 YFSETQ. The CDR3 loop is CASSQEGGLYEQYF. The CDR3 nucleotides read TGCGCCAGCAGCCAGGAGGGGGGGCTCTACGAGCAGTACTTC.

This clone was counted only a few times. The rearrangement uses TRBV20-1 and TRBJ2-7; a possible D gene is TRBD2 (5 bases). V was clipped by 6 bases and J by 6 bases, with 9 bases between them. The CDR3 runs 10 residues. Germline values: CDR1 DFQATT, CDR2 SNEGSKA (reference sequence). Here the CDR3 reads CSALAGEQYF. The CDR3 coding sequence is TGCAGTGCGCTAGCCGGCGAGCAGTACTTC.

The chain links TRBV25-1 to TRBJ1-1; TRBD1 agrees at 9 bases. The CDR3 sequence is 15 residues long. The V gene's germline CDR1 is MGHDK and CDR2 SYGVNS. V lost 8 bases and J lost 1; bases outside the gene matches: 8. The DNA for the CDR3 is TGTGCCAGCGCTACAGGGGGCAGAAAGAACACTGAAGCTTTCTTT. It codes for CASATGGRKNTEAFF. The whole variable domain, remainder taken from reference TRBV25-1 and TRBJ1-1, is EADIYQTPRYLVIGTGKKITLECSQTMGHDKMYWYQQDPGMELHLIHYSYGVNSTEKGDLSSESTVSRIRTEHFPLTLESARPSHTSQYLCASATGGRKNTEAFFGQGTRLTVV.

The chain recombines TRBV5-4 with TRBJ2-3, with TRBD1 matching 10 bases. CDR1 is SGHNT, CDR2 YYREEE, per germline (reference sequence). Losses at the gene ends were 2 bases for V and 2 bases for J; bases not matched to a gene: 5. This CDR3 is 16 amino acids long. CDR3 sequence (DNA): TGTGCCAGCAGCTTCGACAGGGGGCCGTTCACAGATACGCAGTATTTT. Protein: CASSFDRGPFTDTQYF.

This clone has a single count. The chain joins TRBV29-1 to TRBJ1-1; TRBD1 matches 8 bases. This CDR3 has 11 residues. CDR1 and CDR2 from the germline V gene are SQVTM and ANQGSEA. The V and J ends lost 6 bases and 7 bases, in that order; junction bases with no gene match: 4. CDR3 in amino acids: CSVRTGNEAFF. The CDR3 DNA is TGCAGCGTCAGGACAGGGAATGAAGCTTTCTTT.

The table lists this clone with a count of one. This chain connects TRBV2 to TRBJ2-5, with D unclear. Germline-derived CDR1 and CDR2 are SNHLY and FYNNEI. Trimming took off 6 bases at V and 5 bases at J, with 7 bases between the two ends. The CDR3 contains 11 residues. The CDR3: CASSLKETQYF. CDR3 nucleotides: TGTGCCAGCAGCCTCAAGGAGACCCAGTACTTC.

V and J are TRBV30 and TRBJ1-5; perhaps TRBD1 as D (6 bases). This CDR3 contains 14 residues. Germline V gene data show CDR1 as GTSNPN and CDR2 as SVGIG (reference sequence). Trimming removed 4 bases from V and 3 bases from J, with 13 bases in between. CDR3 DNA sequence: TGTGCCTGGACCAGAGGGGGAGCCAATCAGCCCCAGCATTTT. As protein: CAWTRGGANQPQHF. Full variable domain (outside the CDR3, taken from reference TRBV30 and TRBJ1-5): SQTIHQWPATLVQPVGSPLSLECTVEGTSNPNLYWYRQAAGRGLQLLFYSVGIGQISSEVPQNLSASRPQDRQFILSSKKLLLSDSGFYLCAWTRGGANQPQHFGDGTRLSIL.

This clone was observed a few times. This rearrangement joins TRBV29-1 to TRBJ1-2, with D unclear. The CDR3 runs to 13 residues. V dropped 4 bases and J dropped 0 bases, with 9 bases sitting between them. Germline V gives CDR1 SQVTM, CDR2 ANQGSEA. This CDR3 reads CSVGGGSNYGYTF. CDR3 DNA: TGCAGCGTTGGCGGCGGATCTAACTATGGCTACACCTTC. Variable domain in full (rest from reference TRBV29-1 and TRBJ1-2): SAVISQKPSRDICQRGTSLTIQCQVDSQVTMMFWYRQQPGQSLTLIATANQGSEATYESGFVIDKFPISRPNLTFSTLTVSNMSPEDSSIYLCSVGGGSNYGYTFGSGTRLTVV.

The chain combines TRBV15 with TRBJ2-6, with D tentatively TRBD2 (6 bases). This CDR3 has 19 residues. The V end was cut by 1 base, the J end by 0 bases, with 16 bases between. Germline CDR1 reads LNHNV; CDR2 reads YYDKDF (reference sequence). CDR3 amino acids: CATSRVLLGGDSGANVLTF. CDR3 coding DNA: TGTGCCACCAGCAGAGTCCTCTTGGGGGGTGACTCTGGGGCCAACGTCCTGACTTTC.